Below are 27 T cell receptor beta chains sequenced from a single sample in a study of T-cell reconstitution after alpha-beta-depleted transplantation in children. Unique molecular identifiers tagged the TCRbeta library. Via MiXCR, TCRdb re-called the PCR reads, giving one row per CDR3 protein. The sample consists of about 440,000 distinct CDR3 sequences, over 40% of them appearing once. The sample in question was PBMCs, obtained before TCRalphabeta/CD19-depleted stem cell transplant. These receptors were taken from a girl aged 2 to 10 with aplastic anemia, due to receive a stem cell transplant.

CDR3 bases: TGCAGCGTAGCCGGACAGGGGGCGGCTGAAGCTTTCTTT. Residues: CSVAGQGAAEAFF. This rearrangement joins TRBV29-1 to TRBJ1-1; 11 positions agree with TRBD1. Trimming removed 6 bases from V and 6 bases from J; junction bases left unmatched: 6. CDR1 is SQVTM and CDR2 is ANQGSEA in the germline V gene. The CDR3 is 13 residues long. Drawing the rest from reference TRBV29-1 and TRBJ1-1, the complete variable domain is SAVISQKPSRDICQRGTSLTIQCQVDSQVTMMFWYRQQPGQSLTLIATANQGSEATYESGFVIDKFPISRPNLTFSTLTVSNMSPEDSSIYLCSVAGQGAAEAFFGQGTRLTVV.

This chain joins TRBV20-1 and TRBJ1-5; 10 bases agree with TRBD1. There are 16 residues in the CDR3. CDR1 is DFQATT and CDR2 is SNEGSKA in the germline V gene (reference sequence). The J segment lost 3 bases and the V segment lost 4 bases, leaving 9 bases of the junction unmatched. The CDR3 spells CSAILRDRGLNQPQHF. The CDR3 bases are TGCAGTGCTATCCTCCGGGACAGGGGCCTCAATCAGCCCCAGCATTTT.

This clonotype was seen only a few times. The rearrangement joins TRBV20-1 to TRBJ2-1; 8 nucleotides agree with TRBD2. The CDR3 runs to 13 residues. Germline V lookup: CDR1 DFQATT, CDR2 SNEGSKA (reference sequence). Trimming took 7 bases from V and 2 from J; bases not matched to a gene: 4. The CDR3 DNA follows: TGCAGTGATGAGCGGGAGCCCTACAATGAGCAGTTCTTC. It is translated as CSDEREPYNEQFF.

The J gene is TRBJ2-1, the V gene TRBV20-1, with D possibly being TRBD2 (6 bases). CDR1 and CDR2 (germline): DFQATT, SNEGSKA (reference sequence). Trimming stripped 0 bases from V and 6 bases from J, with 18 bases between. This CDR3 has 16 residues. CDR3 bases: TGCAGTGCTAGAGATTACGGAGGGCAACTTCTCAATGAGCAGTTCTTC. Its translation: CSARDYGGQLLNEQFF.

The rearrangement uses TRBV7-9 and TRBJ2-1, with D uncertain. The CDR3 extends over 15 amino acids. Germline CDR1 reads SEHNR; CDR2 reads FQNEAQ (reference sequence). Trimming shortened V by 7 bases and J by 4 bases, and 17 bases separated the two germline ends. CDR3 amino acids: CASIPADRPYNEQFF. The CDR3 region has the DNA TGTGCCAGCATCCCAGCTGACCGACCATACAATGAGCAGTTCTTC. Based on the CDR3 plus reference TRBV7-9 and TRBJ2-1, the full variable domain is DTGVSQNPRHKITKRGQNVTFRCDPISEHNRLYWYRQTLGQGPEFLTYFQNEAQLEKSRLLSDRFSAERPKGSFSTLEIQRTEQGDSAMYLCASIPADRPYNEQFFGPGTRLTVL.

This clonotype appeared a few times. The chain combines TRBV4-1 with TRBJ2-3; TRBD2 matches 9 bases. Germline V gene data show CDR1 as MGHRA and CDR2 as YSYEKL. After removal of 1 base from V and 10 bases from J, the junction contained 0 bases not matched to a gene. The CDR3 runs 12 residues. CDR3 nucleotide sequence: TGCGCCAGCAGCCAAGGACTAGCGGCGCAGTATTTT. It translates to CASSQGLAAQYF.

The J gene is TRBJ2-7, the V gene TRBV5-1; TRBD1 matches at 12 bases. Looked up from germline, CDR1 is SGHRS and CDR2 is YFSETQ. The CDR3 totals 18 residues. Losses at the gene ends were 4 bases for V and 0 bases for J; bases not matched to a gene: 11. CDR3: CASSPGQGARGDSYEQYF. CDR3 nucleotides: TGCGCCAGCAGCCCGGGACAGGGGGCGCGAGGTGACTCCTACGAGCAGTACTTC.

The chain couples TRBV7-3 to TRBJ2-1, with 8 bases that match TRBD2. After removal of 4 bases from V and 6 bases from J, the junction contained 5 bases not matched to a gene. The V gene's germline CDR1 is SGHTA and CDR2 FQGTGA. This CDR3 spans 14 amino acids. CDR3 loop: CASSSGGPSNEQFF. CDR3 nucleotide sequence: TGTGCCAGCAGCTCGGGAGGGCCCTCCAATGAGCAGTTCTTC.

This rearrangement joins TRBV18 to TRBJ2-7, with D tentatively TRBD1 (5 bases). The germline V and J ends were trimmed by 2 bases and 3 bases, with 14 bases remaining between them. The germline V gene has CDR1 KGHSH and CDR2 LQKENI. The CDR3 is made up of 15 amino acids. CDR3 in DNA: TGTGCCAGCTCACCATCAGGGCATCTGGACTACGAGCAGTACTTC. Amino acid sequence: CASSPSGHLDYEQYF.

This clonotype was seen at least ten times. V usage is TRBV5-1 and J usage is TRBJ1-5; 8 nucleotides match TRBD1. This CDR3 is 17 amino acids long. Germline V gene data show CDR1 as SGHRS and CDR2 as YFSETQ. The V segment lost 2 bases and the J segment 3 bases; nucleotides outside the gene matches: 10. The CDR3, as DNA: TGCGCCAGCAGCTTCCCCGGACAGGGTAGACCCAATCAGCCCCAGCATTTT. Translating it yields CASSFPGQGRPNQPQHF.

The chain uses TRBV4-1 and TRBJ2-3; the match to TRBD2 covers 12 bases. Losses at the gene ends were 1 base for V and 4 bases for J; bases not matched to a gene: 0. CDR3 length: 15 amino acids. Germline loops: CDR1 MGHRA, CDR2 YSYEKL. The CDR3 region has the DNA TGCGCCAGCAGCCAAGGACTAGCGGGAGCAGATACGCAGTATTTT. Translation gives CASSQGLAGADTQYF.

This clonotype was seen repeatedly, ten times or more. This sequence joins TRBV7-2 and TRBJ2-7; TRBD2 matches at 9 bases. The ends lost 6 bases at V and 3 bases at J; junction bases unmatched: 9. The CDR3 length is 15 residues. CDR1 and CDR2 (germline): SGHTA, FQGNSA. The CDR3 loop is CASSLQAGGGYEQYF. The CDR3 DNA reads TGTGCCAGCAGTTTGCAAGCGGGAGGTGGCTACGAGCAGTACTTC.

There are a few counts of this clonotype. The chain links TRBV12-3 or TRBV12-4 to TRBJ1-2, with D maybe TRBD1 (6 bases). CDR3 length: 14 amino acids. Deletions cut 1 base from V and 6 bases from J, with 12 bases between. The CDR3 nucleotides read TGTGCCAGCAGTTTAGTTGCCAGGGGTGATGGCTACACCTTC. It specifies CASSLVARGDGYTF.

The chain carries TRBV7-2 and TRBJ1-6; D unclear. There are 14 residues in the CDR3. Germline loops: CDR1 SGHTA, CDR2 FQGNSA. Trimming left V 4 bases short and J 10 bases short, with 14 bases between. The CDR3, as DNA: TGTGCCAGCAGCTCATCCCCGGAGGGCTCACCCCTCCACTTT. This encodes CASSSSPEGSPLHF.

This clonotype has more than one count but fewer than ten. V gene TRBV20-1 combines with J gene TRBJ2-1; perhaps TRBD2 as D (5 bases). Germline values: CDR1 DFQATT, CDR2 SNEGSKA (reference sequence). Trimming removed 6 bases at V and 2 bases at J, with 8 bases between. This CDR3 comprises 12 residues. CDR3 amino acids: CSASGPYNEQFF. Here the CDR3 DNA reads TGCAGTGCCAGCGGACCCTACAATGAGCAGTTCTTC.

The chain couples TRBV4-1 to TRBJ2-7, with 8 bases aligning to TRBD2. This CDR3 is 16 amino acids long. With 4 bases clipped from V and 3 bases from J, the junction kept 11 bases outside the gene matches. Germline V gene data show CDR1 as MGHRA and CDR2 as YSYEKL. The DNA of the CDR3 is TGCGCCAGCAGCCGAGCCCCCCGCGCGGGGGGCTACGAGCAGTACTTC. Protein product: CASSRAPRAGGYEQYF.

V is TRBV29-1 and J is TRBJ2-1; D is perhaps TRBD1 or TRBD2 (5 bases each). The CDR3 loop spans 13 amino acids. V was shortened by 7 bases and J by 5 bases, with 15 bases between the two germline ends. Germline CDR1 SQVTM, CDR2 ANQGSEA. CDR3 nucleotide sequence: TGCAGCGCCCGGGACCGACCAAACAATGAGCAGTTCTTC. Translating it yields CSARDRPNNEQFF.

This clonotype has more than one count but fewer than ten. The V and J genes are TRBV20-1 and TRBJ1-1; TRBD1 aligns across 7 bases. J was trimmed by 1 base and V by 2 bases; bases with no gene match: 7. The CDR3 spans 15 residues. The germline V gene encodes CDR1 DFQATT and CDR2 SNEGSKA (reference sequence). The CDR3 here is CSARSTGVRNTEAFF. Written as DNA, the CDR3 is TGCAGTGCTAGATCCACAGGGGTCCGGAACACTGAAGCTTTCTTT.

The sample holds a few counts of this clonotype. The chain couples TRBV20-1 to TRBJ1-1; a possible D gene is TRBD1 (5 bases). Germline CDR1 is DFQATT and CDR2 is SNEGSKA (reference sequence). Trimming removed 0 bases at V and 7 bases at J, with 12 bases between. The CDR3 is 13 amino acids. In DNA, the CDR3 is TGCAGTGCTAGAGATGTAGGGGCGGGTGAAGCTTTCTTT. Amino acids: CSARDVGAGEAFF.

This clonotype was recorded only once. The junction departs from germline at one end; a sequencing error may be responsible. This chain connects TRBV12-3 or TRBV12-4 to TRBJ2-2; D not certain. The CDR3 length is 14 residues. CDR3 bases: TGTGCCAGCGGACGCGGAAAGGTCACCTGGGAGCTGTTTTTT. Amino acids: CASGRGKVTWELFF.

The chain is built from TRBV28 and TRBJ1-6; 7 bases align to TRBD1. CDR1 is MDHEN and CDR2 is SYDVKM in the germline V gene. This CDR3 spans 13 amino acids. V lost 10 bases and J lost 7; bases outside the gene matches: 7. The CDR3 protein is CATGTDGNSPLHF. In DNA, the CDR3 is TGTGCCACAGGGACAGACGGCAATTCACCCCTCCACTTT.

This clonotype turned up a few times. This chain links TRBV6-5 with TRBJ2-3; D may be TRBD1 (6 bases). Germline CDR1 MNHEY, CDR2 SVGAGI. This CDR3 comprises 14 residues. V was cut by 4 bases and J by 6 bases, with 14 bases left in between. DNA of the CDR3: TGTGCCAGCAGTTCAGGGGCGGCAAGGGATACGCAGTATTTT. Its translation is CASSSGAARDTQYF.

The chain is built from TRBV7-9 and TRBJ2-1; TRBD1 is a possible D gene (6 bases). This CDR3 spans 16 amino acids. V was shortened by 4 bases and J by 2 bases, with 15 bases between the two germline ends. The V gene's germline CDR1 is SEHNR and CDR2 FQNEAQ (reference sequence). The CDR3 nucleotides are TGTGCCAGCAGCTCCAACAGGGCGGACCCCTACAATGAGCAGTTCTTC. This gives the protein CASSSNRADPYNEQFF.

In its sample, this clonotype was seen a few times. CDR3 protein: CASGFEGRGYTF. The CDR3 nucleotides read TGTGCTAGTGGTTTCGAAGGGCGCGGCTACACCTTC. The chain couples TRBV12-5 to TRBJ1-2; D unresolved. Deletions cut 3 bases from V and 8 bases from J, with 10 bases between. There are 12 residues in the CDR3. From germline, CDR1 is LGHNT and CDR2 FRNRAP.

Here the CDR3 reads CSASTSGRADEQYF. The CDR3 DNA reads as TGCAGTGCCAGTACTAGCGGGAGGGCCGACGAGCAGTACTTC. The rearrangement links TRBV20-1 to TRBJ2-7; 13 positions agree with TRBD2. V lost 6 bases, J lost 5 bases, and 7 bases stayed unmatched. Germline CDR1 and CDR2: DFQATT and SNEGSKA (reference sequence). The CDR3 covers 14 residues.

This rearrangement joins TRBV7-2 to TRBJ1-6; D possibly corresponds to TRBD1 (6 bases). Germline loops: CDR1 SGHTA, CDR2 FQGNSA. The CDR3 is 16 residues long. V shed 7 bases and J shed 4 bases, with 17 bases lying between them. The CDR3 DNA is TGTGCCAGCACCCAACCCGGGACACCGTATAATTCACCCCTCCACTTT. Protein sequence: CASTQPGTPYNSPLHF.

V and J are TRBV30 and TRBJ2-4, with D maybe TRBD1 (5 bases). CDR3 length equals 12 residues. From germline, CDR1 is GTSNPN and CDR2 SVGIG (reference sequence). V dropped 6 bases and J dropped 2 bases, with 8 bases sitting between them. This CDR3 is CACRASKNIQYF. CDR3 DNA sequence: TGTGCCTGCAGGGCTTCCAAAAACATTCAGTACTTC. Drawing the rest from reference TRBV30 and TRBJ2-4, the complete variable domain is SQTIHQWPATLVQPVGSPLSLECTVEGTSNPNLYWYRQAAGRGLQLLFYSVGIGQISSEVPQNLSASRPQDRQFILSSKKLLLSDSGFYLCACRASKNIQYFGAGTRLSVL.